This T cell receptor beta chain was documented in a study of T cell responses to AZD1222 COVID-19 vaccine. Study-wide results and caveats: Spike-specific TCR repertoires showed rising breadth and depth after two AZD1222 doses. Spike-wide coverage was observed for vaccine-associated CD4 TCRs, with dominant responses at 160-218 and 743-854.

The CDR3 length is 13 residues. Germline CDR1 reads GTSNPN; CDR2 reads SVGIG (reference sequence). Trimming shortened V by 0 bases and J by 7 bases, and 12 bases separated the two germline ends. The repertoire was sequenced with immunoSEQ multiplex PCR; TCRdb's copy has only in-frame clones and lacks some. Found here are some 110,000 clones, roughly 91% of them singletons; the top ten hold 6% to 8.5%. Turning to this clone: What it binds is unknown.

The sequence came from an adult who received the AZD1222 COVID-19 vaccine. This chain connects TRBV30 to TRBJ1-2, with D perhaps TRBD1 (6 bases). Here the sequenced sample was peripheral blood, taken 28 days after the second AZD1222 dose. The CDR3 DNA follows: TGTGCCTGGAGTGTAGGGGGGGGAGCTGGCTACACCTTC. This codes for CAWSVGGGAGYTF.